This T cell receptor (beta chain) stems from a study of T cell repertoires in cytomegalovirus infection. Study in general: CMV infection together with matching HLA type was indicated by public TCR beta signatures. The study, taken as a whole, reports: Cumulative frequency (of public TCR beta family members) identified carriers of CMV plus the relevant HLA.

Details on this clonotype: Its antigen is as yet unknown. A much larger clone differs from this one at a single base, so this may be a read error.

Trimming removed 5 bases at V and 8 bases at J, with 10 bases between. The germline V gene encodes CDR1 LNHDA and CDR2 SQIVND (reference sequence). CDR3 length: 11 amino acids. TCRdb reprocessed the reads with MiXCR, giving one entry per CDR3 protein. In the table there are almost 550,000 distinct CDR3 sequences, approximately 17% of which are singletons. Input material: CD8+ T cells from PBMCs. The clonotype was recovered from a human donor in good health (CMV status not recorded). Some clones in this sample may be carry-over from other donors' samples. The chain combines TRBV19 with TRBJ2-7, with D possibly being TRBD2 (5 bases). CDR3 residues: CASSDSSKQYF. The CDR3 nucleotides read TGTGCCAGTAGTGATTCTAGCAAGCAGTACTTC.